The T cell receptor beta chain described here comes from a study of early T cells in non-severe SARS-CoV-2 infection. Study overall: Sequencing targeted bulk RNA from unsorted whole blood, leaving chains unpaired.

Unique molecular identifiers tagged individual cDNA molecules. TCRdb passed the 5' RACE reads through MiXCR, listing each CDR3 protein once. The sample contains nearly 50,000 distinct CDR3 sequences, about 6% of which appear only once. The germline V gene has CDR1 MNHNS and CDR2 SASEGT. V lost 2 bases, J lost 6 bases, and 6 bases stayed unmatched. The CDR3 consists of 14 residues. This clonotype was observed at least ten times. The origin of this receptor is an adult who was a healthcare worker with PCR-confirmed SARS-CoV-2 infection or an uninfected control (not recorded which). The sample was whole blood, taken at baseline. The chain links TRBV6-1 to TRBJ2-7; 8 bases are shared with TRBD1. CDR3 nucleotides: TGTGCCAGCAGTGAACTACAGGGGGTGAGCGAGCAGTACTTC. It translates to CASSELQGVSEQYF.